These 6 T cell receptor beta chains originate from one sample sequenced in a study of T cells in Graves' hyperthyroidism and ophthalmopathy. The CDR3 regions of TCR beta were amplified from RNA transcripts. With the HTBI primer set, the TCR CDR3 went through a first round of RT-PCR. TCRdb recomputed calls from the multiplex PCR reads with MiXCR, one row per CDR3 protein. The sample has about 680,000 distinct CDR3 sequences; under 45% are singletons. Sequenced: blood. These receptors came from a woman aged 35 to 49 with Graves' hyperthyroidism.

This clonotype showed up just a few times. The chain recombines TRBV7-9 with TRBJ1-4; possible D gene TRBD1, 6 bases. The CDR3 spans 14 residues. Deletions cut 3 bases from V and 8 bases from J, with 13 bases between. Germline-derived CDR1 and CDR2 are SEHNR and FQNEAQ (reference sequence). The CDR3 reads CASSFTSQGEKLFF. For the CDR3, the DNA is TGTGCCAGCAGCTTTACCTCGCAGGGGGAAAAACTGTTTTTT.

The chain couples TRBV7-9 to TRBJ2-7; 7 nucleotides align to TRBD1. This CDR3 has 14 amino acids. V lost 3 bases and J lost 3; bases outside the gene matches: 5. Germline-derived CDR1 and CDR2 are SEHNR and FQNEAQ (reference sequence). The CDR3 spells CASSFSDRNYEQYF. CDR3 nucleotides: TGTGCCAGCAGCTTTTCGGACAGGAACTACGAGCAGTACTTC.

CDR3 protein: CASSLRGYEQPQHF. CDR3 DNA: TGTGCCAGCAGCTTACGAGGATACGAGCAGCCCCAGCATTTT. The chain has TRBV7-9 and TRBJ1-5; D remains unclear. Trimming left V 2 bases short and J 7 bases short, with 12 bases between. Germline CDR1 SEHNR, CDR2 FQNEAQ (reference sequence). This CDR3 contains 14 residues.

The chain joins TRBV7-8 to TRBJ1-1; 7 bases line up with TRBD1. Per germline, CDR1 SGHVS and CDR2 FQNEAQ. J was trimmed by 1 base and V by 5 bases; bases with no gene match: 7. The CDR3 is made up of 15 amino acids. The CDR3: CASSIRQGPNTEAFF. CDR3 sequence (DNA): TGTGCCAGCAGCATCAGACAGGGACCGAACACTGAAGCTTTCTTT.

This clonotype was seen more than once but under ten times. J is TRBJ1-5 and V is TRBV19; 9 bases line up with TRBD1. After removal of 5 bases from V and 8 bases from J, the junction contained 7 bases not matched to a gene. CDR3 length: 14 residues. Per the germline V gene, CDR1 is LNHDA and CDR2 is SQIVND (reference sequence). The chain's CDR3 is CASSPQGALEPQHF. The CDR3 nucleotides read TGTGCCAGTAGTCCACAGGGGGCTTTAGAGCCCCAGCATTTT.

The chain joins TRBV5-4 to TRBJ1-2; TRBD1 aligns across 7 bases. Germline loops: CDR1 SGHNT, CDR2 YYREEE (reference sequence). With 3 bases clipped from V and 4 bases from J, the junction kept 6 bases outside the gene matches. This CDR3 comprises 14 residues. In DNA, the CDR3 is TGTGCCAGCAGCTCTACAGGGGTCCCCTATGGCTACACCTTC. Protein product: CASSSTGVPYGYTF.